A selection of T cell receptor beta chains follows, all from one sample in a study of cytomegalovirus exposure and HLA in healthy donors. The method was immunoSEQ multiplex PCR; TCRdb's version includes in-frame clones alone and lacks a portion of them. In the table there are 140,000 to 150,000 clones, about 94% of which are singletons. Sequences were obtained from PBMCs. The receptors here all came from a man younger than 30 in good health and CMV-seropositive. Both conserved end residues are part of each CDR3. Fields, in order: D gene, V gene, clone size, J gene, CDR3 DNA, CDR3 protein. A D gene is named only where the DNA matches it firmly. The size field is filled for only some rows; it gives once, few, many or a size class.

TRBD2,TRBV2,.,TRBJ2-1,TGTGCCAGCAGTGAATTCCCTAGCGGAGACTACAATGAGCAGTTCTTC,CASSEFPSGDYNEQFF
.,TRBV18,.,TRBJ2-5,TGTGCCAGCTCACCACCGTCGGGTTTCGAGACCCAGTACTTC,CASSPPSGFETQYF
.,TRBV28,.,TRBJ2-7,TGTGCCAGCAGCCCCGGAGGTAGCGAGACCTACGAGCAGTACTTC,CASSPGGSETYEQYF
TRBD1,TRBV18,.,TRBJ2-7,TGTGCCAGCTCACTCCCGGGACAGGGGGGCTACGAGCAGTACTTC,CASSLPGQGGYEQYF
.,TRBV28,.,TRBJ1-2,TGTGCCAGCAGTTTGGGGGCAGTTACTTATGGCTACACCTTC,CASSLGAVTYGYTF
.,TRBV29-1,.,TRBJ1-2,TGCAGCGTTGAAGATCGGTTGGGCAGGGCAGGCTACACCTTC,CSVEDRLGRAGYTF
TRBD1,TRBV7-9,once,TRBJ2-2,TGTGCCAGCAGCTTAGGACAGGGAAACACCGGGGAGCTGTTTTTT,CASSLGQGNTGELFF
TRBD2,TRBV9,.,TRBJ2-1,TGTGCCAGCAGCGCTAGCGGGACCACCGGCAATGAGCAGTTCTTC,CASSASGTTGNEQFF
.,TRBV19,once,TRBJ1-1,TGTGCCAGTAGTCCCCGGACAAGCACTGAAGCTTTCTTT,CASSPRTSTEAFF
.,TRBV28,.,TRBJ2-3,TGTGCCAGCAGTTTATTCGTTGGACTAAGCACAGATACGCAGTATTTT,CASSLFVGLSTDTQYF
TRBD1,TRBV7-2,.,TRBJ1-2,TGTGCCAGCAGCTTGCAGGGGGGCTCCTCTAACTATGGCTACACCTTC,CASSLQGGSSNYGYTF
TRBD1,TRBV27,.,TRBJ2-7,TGTGCCAGCAGCTCGGGACAGGCCACCTACGAGCAGTACTTC,CASSSGQATYEQYF
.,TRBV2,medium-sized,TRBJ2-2,TGTGCCAGCAGTGGCCCGGCGTTAGGGGACACCGGGGAGCTGTTTTTT,CASSGPALGDTGELFF
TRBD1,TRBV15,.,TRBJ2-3,TGTGCCACCAGCATAAGACAGGGACCAGATACGCAGTATTTT,CATSIRQGPDTQYF
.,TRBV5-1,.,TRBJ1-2,TGCGCCAGCAGCTCCCCGGGTAGCGGACGTAACTATGGCTACACCTTC,CASSSPGSGRNYGYTF
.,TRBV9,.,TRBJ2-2,TGTGCCAGCAGCGTTCAGGGCCCGAACACCGGGGAGCTGTTTTTT,CASSVQGPNTGELFF
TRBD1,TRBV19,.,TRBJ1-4,TGTGCCAGCCGCTTAGCGGGGACAGGGGATGAAAAACTGTTTTTT,CASRLAGTGDEKLFF
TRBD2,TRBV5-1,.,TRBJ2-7,TGCGCCAGCAGCCGGGGGACTAGCGGGACGGTGGGCGAGCAGTACTTC,CASSRGTSGTVGEQYF
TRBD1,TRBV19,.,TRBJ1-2,TGTGCCAGTACCGGGACAGGAGTTAACTATGGCTACACCTTC,CASTGTGVNYGYTF
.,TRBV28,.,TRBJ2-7,TGTGCCAGCAGGGAACAGGGCGCGGTGCAGTACTTC,CASREQGAVQYF
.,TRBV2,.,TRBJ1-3,TGTGCCAGCGACAGAACTCACTCTGGAAACACCATATATTTT,CASDRTHSGNTIYF
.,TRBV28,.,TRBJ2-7,TGTGCCAGCTACCCTCGGGGCGGGATGGGCCCCTACGAGCAGTACTTC,CASYPRGGMGPYEQYF
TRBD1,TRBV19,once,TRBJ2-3,TGTGCCAGTAGTCGAAGACAGGGGGCAGATACGCAGTATTTT,CASSRRQGADTQYF
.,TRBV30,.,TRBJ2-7,TGTGCCTGGAATCGAGGGGGATGGGGCTACGAGCAGTACTTC,CAWNRGGWGYEQYF